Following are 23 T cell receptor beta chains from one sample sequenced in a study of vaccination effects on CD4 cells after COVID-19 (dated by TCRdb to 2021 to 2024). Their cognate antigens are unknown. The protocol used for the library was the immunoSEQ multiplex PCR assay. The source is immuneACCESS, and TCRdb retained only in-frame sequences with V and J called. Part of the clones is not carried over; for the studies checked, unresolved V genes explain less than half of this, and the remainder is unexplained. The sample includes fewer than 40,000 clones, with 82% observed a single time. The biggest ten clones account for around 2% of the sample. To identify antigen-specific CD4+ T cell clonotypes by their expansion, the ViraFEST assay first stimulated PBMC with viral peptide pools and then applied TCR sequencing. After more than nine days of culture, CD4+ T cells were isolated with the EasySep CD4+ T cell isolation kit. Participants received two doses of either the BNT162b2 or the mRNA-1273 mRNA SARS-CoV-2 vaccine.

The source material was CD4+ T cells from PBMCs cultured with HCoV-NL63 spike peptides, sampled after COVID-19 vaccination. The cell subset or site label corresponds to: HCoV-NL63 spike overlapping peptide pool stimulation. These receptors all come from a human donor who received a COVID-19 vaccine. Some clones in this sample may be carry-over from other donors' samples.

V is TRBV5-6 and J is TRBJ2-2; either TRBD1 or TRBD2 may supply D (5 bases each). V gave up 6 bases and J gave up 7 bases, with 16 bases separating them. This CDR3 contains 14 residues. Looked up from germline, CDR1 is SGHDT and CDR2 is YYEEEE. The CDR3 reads CASTTLGVLGELFF. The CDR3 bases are TGTGCCAGCACCACGTTGGGGGTCCTCGGGGAGCTGTTTTTT.

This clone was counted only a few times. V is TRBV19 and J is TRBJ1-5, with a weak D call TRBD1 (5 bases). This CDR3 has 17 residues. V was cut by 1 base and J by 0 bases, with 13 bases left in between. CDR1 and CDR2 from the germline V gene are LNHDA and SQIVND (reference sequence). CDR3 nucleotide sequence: TGTGCCAGTAGTATAGCGGGGGGGTCGGGTAGCAATCAGCCCCAGCATTTT. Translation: CASSIAGGSGSNQPQHF.

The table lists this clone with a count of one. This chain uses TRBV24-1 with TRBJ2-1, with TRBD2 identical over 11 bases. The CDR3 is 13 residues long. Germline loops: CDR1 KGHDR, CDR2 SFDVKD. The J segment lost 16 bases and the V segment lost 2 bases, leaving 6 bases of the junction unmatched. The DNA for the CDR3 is TGTGCCACCAGTGATTCCCTAGCGGGAGGCTACTTCTTC. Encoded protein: CATSDSLAGGYFF.

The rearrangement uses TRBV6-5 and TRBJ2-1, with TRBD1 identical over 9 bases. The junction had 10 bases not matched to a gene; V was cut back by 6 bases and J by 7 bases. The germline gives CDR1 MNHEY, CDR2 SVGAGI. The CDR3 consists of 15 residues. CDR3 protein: CASSADRGLRNEQFF. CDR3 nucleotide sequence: TGTGCCAGCAGCGCCGACAGGGGGTTGAGGAATGAGCAGTTCTTC.

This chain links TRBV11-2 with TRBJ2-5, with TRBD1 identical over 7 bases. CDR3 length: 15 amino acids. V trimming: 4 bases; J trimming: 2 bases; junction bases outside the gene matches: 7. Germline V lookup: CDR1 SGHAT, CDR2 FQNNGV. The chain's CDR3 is CASSWLGTEQETQYF. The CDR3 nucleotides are TGTGCCAGCAGCTGGCTAGGGACAGAACAAGAGACCCAGTACTTC.

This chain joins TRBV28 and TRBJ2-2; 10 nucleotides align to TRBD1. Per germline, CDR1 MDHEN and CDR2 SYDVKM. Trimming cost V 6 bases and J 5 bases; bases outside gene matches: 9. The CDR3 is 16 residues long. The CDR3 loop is CASSDGTGARTGELFF. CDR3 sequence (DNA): TGTGCCAGCAGCGACGGGACAGGGGCGCGGACCGGGGAGCTGTTTTTT.

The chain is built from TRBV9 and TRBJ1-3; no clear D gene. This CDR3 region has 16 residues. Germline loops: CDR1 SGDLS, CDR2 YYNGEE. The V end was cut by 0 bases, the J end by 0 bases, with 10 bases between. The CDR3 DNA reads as TGTGCCAGCAGCGTAGGGCAGCTCTTCTCTGGAAACACCATATATTTT. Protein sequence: CASSVGQLFSGNTIYF.

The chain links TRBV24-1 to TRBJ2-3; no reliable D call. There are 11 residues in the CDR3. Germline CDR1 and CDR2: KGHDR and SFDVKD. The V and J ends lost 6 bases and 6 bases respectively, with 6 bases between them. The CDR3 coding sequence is TGTGCCACCAGTTTCGCTGATACGCAGTATTTT. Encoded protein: CATSFADTQYF.

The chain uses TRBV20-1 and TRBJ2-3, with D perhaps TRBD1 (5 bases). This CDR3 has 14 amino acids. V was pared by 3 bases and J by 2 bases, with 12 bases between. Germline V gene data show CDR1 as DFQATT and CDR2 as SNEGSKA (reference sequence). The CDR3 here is CSASRQPFTDTQYF. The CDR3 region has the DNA TGCAGTGCTAGTAGACAGCCCTTCACAGATACGCAGTATTTT.

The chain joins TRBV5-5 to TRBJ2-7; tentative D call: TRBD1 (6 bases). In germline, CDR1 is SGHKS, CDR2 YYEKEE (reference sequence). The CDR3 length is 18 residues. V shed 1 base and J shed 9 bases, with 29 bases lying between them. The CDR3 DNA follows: TGTGCCAGCAGCTTGCCCCAGTTACAGGGATTGGATCAAGTAGGGCAGTACGTC. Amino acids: CASSLPQLQGLDQVGQYV.

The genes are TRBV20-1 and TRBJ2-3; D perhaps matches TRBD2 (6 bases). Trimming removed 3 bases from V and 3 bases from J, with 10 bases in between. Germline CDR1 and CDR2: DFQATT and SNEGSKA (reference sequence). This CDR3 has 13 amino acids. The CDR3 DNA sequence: TGCAGTGCTAGTTTGAGCGGGACAGATACGCAGTATTTT. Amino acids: CSASLSGTDTQYF.

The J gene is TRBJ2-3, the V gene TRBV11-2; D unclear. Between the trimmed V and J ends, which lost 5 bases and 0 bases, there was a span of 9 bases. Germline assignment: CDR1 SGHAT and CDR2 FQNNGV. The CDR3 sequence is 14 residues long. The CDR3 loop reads CASSPTPSTDTQYF. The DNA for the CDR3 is TGTGCCAGCAGCCCCACGCCGAGCACAGATACGCAGTATTTT.

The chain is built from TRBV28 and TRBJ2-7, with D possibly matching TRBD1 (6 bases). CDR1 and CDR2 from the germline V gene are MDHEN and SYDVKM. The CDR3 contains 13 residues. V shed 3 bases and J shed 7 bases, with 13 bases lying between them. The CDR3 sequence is CASSFEPTGEQYV. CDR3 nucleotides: TGTGCCAGCAGTTTCGAGCCGACAGGTGAGCAGTACGTC.

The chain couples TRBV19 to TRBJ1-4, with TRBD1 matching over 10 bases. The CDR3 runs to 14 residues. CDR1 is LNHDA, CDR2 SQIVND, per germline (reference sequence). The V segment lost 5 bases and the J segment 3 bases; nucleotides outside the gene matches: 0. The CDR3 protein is CASSGQGANEKLFF. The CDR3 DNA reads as TGTGCCAGTAGTGGACAGGGGGCTAATGAAAAACTGTTTTTT.

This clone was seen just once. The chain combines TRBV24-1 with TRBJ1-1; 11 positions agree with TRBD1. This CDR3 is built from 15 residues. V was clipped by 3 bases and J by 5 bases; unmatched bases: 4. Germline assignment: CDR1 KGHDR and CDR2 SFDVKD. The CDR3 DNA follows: TGTGCCACCAGTGATCCGGGACAGGGGGAGACTGAAGCTTTCTTT. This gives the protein CATSDPGQGETEAFF.

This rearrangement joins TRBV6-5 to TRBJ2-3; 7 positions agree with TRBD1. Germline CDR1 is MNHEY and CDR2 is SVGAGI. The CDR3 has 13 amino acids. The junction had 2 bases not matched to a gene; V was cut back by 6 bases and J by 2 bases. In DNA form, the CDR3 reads TGTGCCAGCAGGGGACAGTTCACAGATACGCAGTATTTT. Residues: CASRGQFTDTQYF.

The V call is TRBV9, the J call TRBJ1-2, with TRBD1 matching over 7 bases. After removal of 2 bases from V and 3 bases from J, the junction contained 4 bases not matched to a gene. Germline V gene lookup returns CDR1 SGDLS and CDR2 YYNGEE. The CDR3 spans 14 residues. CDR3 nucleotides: TGTGCCAGCAGCGTGGGGGACAGCGACTATGGCTACACCTTC. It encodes CASSVGDSDYGYTF.

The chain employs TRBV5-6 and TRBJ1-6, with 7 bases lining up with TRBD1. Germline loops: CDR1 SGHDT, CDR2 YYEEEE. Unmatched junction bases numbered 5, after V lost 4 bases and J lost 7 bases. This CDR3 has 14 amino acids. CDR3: CASSRGQPNSPLHF. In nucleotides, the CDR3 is TGTGCCAGCAGCAGGGGACAGCCAAATTCACCCCTCCACTTT.

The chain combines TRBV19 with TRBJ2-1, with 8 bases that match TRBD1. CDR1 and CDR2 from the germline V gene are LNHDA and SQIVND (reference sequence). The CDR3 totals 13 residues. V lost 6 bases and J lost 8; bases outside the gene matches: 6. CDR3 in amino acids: CASSPDRGYEQFF. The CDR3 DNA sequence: TGTGCCAGTAGCCCCGACAGGGGCTATGAGCAGTTCTTC.

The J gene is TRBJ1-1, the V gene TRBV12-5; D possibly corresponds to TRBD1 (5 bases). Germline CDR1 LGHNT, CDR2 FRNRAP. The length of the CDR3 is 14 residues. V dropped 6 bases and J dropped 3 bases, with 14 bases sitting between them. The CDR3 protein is CASGPRGYDTEAFF. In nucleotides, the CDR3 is TGTGCTAGTGGCCCCCGGGGGTATGACACTGAAGCTTTCTTT.

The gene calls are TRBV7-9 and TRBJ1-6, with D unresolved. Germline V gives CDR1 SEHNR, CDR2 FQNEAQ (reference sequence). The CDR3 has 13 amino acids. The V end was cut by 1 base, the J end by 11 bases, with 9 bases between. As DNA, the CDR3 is TGTGCCAGCAGCTTAGGAGCAGACCCACCCCTCCACTTT. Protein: CASSLGADPPLHF.

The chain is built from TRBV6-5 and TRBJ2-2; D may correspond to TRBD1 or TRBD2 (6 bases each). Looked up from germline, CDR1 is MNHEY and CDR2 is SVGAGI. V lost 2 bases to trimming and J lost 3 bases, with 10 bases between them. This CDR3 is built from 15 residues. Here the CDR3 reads CASSYEGGYTGELFF. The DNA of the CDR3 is TGTGCCAGCAGTTACGAAGGGGGGTACACCGGGGAGCTGTTTTTT.

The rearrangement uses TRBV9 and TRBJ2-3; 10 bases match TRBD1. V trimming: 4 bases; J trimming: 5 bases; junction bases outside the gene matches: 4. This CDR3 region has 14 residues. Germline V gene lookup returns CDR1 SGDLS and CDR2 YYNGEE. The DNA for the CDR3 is TGTGCCAGCAGCTCCCGGACAGGGGGAGATACGCAGTATTTT. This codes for CASSSRTGGDTQYF. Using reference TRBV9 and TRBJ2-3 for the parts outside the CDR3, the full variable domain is DSGVTQTPKHLITATGQRVTLRCSPRSGDLSVYWYQQSLDQGLQFLIQYYNGEERAKGNILERFSAQQFPDLHSELNLSSLELGDSALYFCASSSRTGGDTQYFGPGTRLTVL.